The clone carrying this T cell receptor beta chain was found a few times. Its matching antigen is unknown. One end of the junction does not line up with germline, which may come from a read error. PCR amplification relied on 60 Vbeta primers (plus 13 Jbeta primers). Per the original data handling: In a later analysis, of 84 million or so unique beta chains, roughly 9.9 million appeared in at least two donors. Assay used: immunoSEQ multiplex PCR; TCRdb lists only in-frame clones, some missing. The V and J calls and clone size were taken over from that table, and D and trimming were inferred from the DNA. Of under 150,000 clones listed, around 77% are singletons. The source of the sample is a study of cytomegalovirus exposure and HLA in healthy donors. General study results and limits: Follow-up analysis found HLA locus-dependent TCR association rates, highest for DRB1 and lowest for HLA-C. Sequencing artifact likely explains a cluster of highly shared sequence variants.

Per germline, CDR1 SSHAT and CDR2 FNYEAQ (reference sequence). The CDR3 extends over 14 amino acids. The chain is built from TRBV7-7 and TRBJ1-1; D gene ambiguous. This clonotype was sampled from a woman aged 25 to 39 in good health and CMV-seropositive. Sequencing was done on a sample of PBMCs. The CDR3 here is CASSLALANTEAFF. Written as DNA, the CDR3 is TGTGCTAGCAGCTTAGCGCTGGCGAACACTGAAGCTTTCTTT.